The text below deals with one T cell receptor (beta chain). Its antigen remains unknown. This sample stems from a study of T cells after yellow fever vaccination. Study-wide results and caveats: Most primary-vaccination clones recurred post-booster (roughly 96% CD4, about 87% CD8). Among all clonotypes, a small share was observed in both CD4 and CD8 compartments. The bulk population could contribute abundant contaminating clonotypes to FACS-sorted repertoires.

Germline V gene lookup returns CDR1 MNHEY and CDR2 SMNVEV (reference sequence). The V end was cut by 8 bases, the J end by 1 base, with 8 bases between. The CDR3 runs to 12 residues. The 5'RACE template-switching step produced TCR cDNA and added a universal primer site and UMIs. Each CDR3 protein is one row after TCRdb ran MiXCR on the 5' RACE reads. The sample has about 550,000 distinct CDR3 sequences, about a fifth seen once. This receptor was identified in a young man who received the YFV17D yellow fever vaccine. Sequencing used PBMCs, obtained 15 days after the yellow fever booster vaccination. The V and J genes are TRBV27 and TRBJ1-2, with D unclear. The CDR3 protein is CASATVNYGYTF. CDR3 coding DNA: TGTGCCAGCGCTACAGTTAACTATGGCTACACCTTC.